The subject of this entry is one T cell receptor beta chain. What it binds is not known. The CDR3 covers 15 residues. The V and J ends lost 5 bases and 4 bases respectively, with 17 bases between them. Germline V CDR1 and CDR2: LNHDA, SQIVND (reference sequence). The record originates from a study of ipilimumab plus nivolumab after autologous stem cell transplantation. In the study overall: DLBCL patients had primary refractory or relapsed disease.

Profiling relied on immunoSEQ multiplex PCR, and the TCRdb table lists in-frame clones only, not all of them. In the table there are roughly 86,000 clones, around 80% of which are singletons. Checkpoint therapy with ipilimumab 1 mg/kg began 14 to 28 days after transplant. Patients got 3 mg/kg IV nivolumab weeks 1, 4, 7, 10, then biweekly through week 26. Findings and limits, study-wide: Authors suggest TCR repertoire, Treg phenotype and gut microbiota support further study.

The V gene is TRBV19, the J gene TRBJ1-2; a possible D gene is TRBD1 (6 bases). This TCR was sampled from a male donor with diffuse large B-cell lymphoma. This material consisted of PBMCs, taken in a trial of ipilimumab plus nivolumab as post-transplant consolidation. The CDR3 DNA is TGTGCCAGTAGTCCCCGGGACACAGAACGCTATGGCTACACCTTC. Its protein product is CASSPRDTERYGYTF.